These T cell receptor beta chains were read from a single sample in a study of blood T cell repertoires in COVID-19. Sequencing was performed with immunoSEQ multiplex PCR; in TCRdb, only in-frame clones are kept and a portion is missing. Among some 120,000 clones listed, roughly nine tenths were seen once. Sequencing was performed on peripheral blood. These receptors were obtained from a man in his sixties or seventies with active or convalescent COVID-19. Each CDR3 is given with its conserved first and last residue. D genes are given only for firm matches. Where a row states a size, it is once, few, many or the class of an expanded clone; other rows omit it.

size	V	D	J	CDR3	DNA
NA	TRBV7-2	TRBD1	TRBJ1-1	CASSLNRQGSGNTEAFF	TGTGCCAGCAGCTTAAACCGACAGGGATCAGGGAACACTGAAGCTTTCTTT
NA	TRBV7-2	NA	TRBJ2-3	CASSLDLQTQYF	TGTGCCAGCAGCTTAGATCTCCAGACGCAGTATTTT
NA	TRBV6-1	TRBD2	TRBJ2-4	CASSEELAGPLAKNIQYF	TGTGCCAGCAGTGAAGAACTAGCGGGACCCCTAGCCAAAAACATTCAGTACTTC
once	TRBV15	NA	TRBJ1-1	CATRRGGTEAFF	TGTGCCACCCGACGGGGGGGCACTGAAGCTTTCTTT
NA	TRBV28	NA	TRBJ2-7	CASSLIQVRTEQYF	TGTGCCAGCAGTTTAATCCAGGTTCGAACAGAGCAGTACTTC
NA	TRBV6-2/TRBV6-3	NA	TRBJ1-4	CASSPGTGGYEKLFF	TGTGCCAGCAGTCCCGGGACGGGGGGCTATGAAAAACTGTTTTTT
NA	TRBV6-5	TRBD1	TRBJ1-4	CASSMTGGEKLFF	TGTGCCAGCAGCATGACAGGGGGAGAAAAACTGTTTTTT
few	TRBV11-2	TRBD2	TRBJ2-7	CASSGLAREQYF	TGTGCCAGCAGCGGACTAGCGAGGGAGCAGTACTTC
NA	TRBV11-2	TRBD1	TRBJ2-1	CASSLVGGTGAAQQFF	TGTGCCAGCAGCTTAGTGGGGGGGACAGGGGCGGCGCAGCAGTTCTTC
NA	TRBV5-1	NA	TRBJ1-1	CASRPGAAAEAFF	TGCGCCAGCAGACCGGGTGCGGCGGCTGAAGCTTTCTTT
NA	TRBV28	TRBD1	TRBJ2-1	CASSLSGTGMANEQFF	TGTGCCAGCTCGTTGTCGGGGACAGGTATGGCGAATGAGCAGTTCTTC
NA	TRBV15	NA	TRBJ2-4	CATSRGASGAKNIQYF	TGTGCCACCAGCAGAGGGGCCTCGGGGGCCAAAAACATTCAGTACTTC
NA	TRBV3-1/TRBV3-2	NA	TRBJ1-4	CASSRSGTREKLFF	TGTGCCAGCAGTCGATCCGGGACACGCGAAAAACTGTTTTTT
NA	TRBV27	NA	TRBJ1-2	CASSPQGSTDGYTF	TGTGCCAGCAGTCCTCAGGGATCAACGGATGGCTACACCTTC
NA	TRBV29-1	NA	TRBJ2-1	CSALPGERDGQFF	TGCAGCGCCCTACCGGGAGAACGGGACGGGCAGTTCTTC
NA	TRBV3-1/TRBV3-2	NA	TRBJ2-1	CASSYTRLGRTYNEQFF	TGTGCCAGCAGCTACACACGACTGGGTAGGACCTACAATGAGCAGTTCTTC
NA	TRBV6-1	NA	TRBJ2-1	CASSEARRRVRSYNEQFF	TGTGCCAGCAGTGAAGCCCGTCGTCGGGTAAGGTCCTACAATGAGCAGTTCTTC
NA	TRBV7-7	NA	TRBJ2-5	CASSFQGGEETQYF	TGTGCTAGCAGCTTCCAGGGAGGAGAGGAGACCCAGTACTTC
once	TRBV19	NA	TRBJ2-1	CASRGTGVNNEQFF	TGTGCCAGTAGAGGGACTGGCGTCAACAATGAGCAGTTCTTC
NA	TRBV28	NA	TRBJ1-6	CASRPGQETSPLHF	TGTGCCAGCAGACCGGGACAAGAAACTTCACCCCTCCACTTT
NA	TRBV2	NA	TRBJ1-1	CASSGALLNTEAFF	TGTGCCAGCTCTGGGGCCTTACTGAACACTGAAGCTTTCTTT
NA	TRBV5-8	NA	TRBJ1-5	CASSRGYNQPQHF	TGTGCCAGCAGTAGGGGGTATAATCAGCCCCAGCATTTT
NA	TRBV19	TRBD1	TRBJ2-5	CASSQETGFLETQYF	TGTGCCAGTAGTCAAGAGACAGGGTTTCTGGAGACCCAGTACTTC
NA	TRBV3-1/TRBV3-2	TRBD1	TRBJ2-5	CASSHGQTGTGVETQYF	TGTGCCAGCAGCCATGGCCAGACCGGGACAGGGGTAGAGACCCAGTACTTC
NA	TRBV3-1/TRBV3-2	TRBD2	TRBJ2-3	CASRGRADTQYF	TGTGCCAGCAGGGGGAGGGCAGATACGCAGTATTTT
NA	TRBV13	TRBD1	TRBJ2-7	CASSLGPGGEQYF	TGTGCCAGCAGCTTAGGCCCAGGGGGCGAGCAGTACTTC
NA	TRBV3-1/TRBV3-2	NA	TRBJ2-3	CASRSVSTDTQYF	TGTGCCAGCAGATCTGTTAGCACAGATACGCAGTATTTT
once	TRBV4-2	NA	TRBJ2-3	CASSQEKLATDTQYF	TGTGCCAGCAGCCAAGAAAAACTAGCAACAGATACGCAGTATTTT
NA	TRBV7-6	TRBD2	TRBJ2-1	CASSRGGTSNEQFF	TGTGCCAGCAGCAGGGGGGGGACTAGCAATGAGCAGTTCTTC
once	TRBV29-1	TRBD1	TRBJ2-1	CSVGDSSYNEQFF	TGCAGCGTAGGGGACAGTTCCTACAATGAGCAGTTCTTC
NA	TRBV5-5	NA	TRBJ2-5	CASTERWPSWETQYF	TGTGCCAGCACCGAGAGGTGGCCTAGTTGGGAGACCCAGTACTTC
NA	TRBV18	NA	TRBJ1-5	CASSPDRIGQPQHF	TGTGCCAGCTCACCGGACAGAATCGGTCAGCCCCAGCATTTT
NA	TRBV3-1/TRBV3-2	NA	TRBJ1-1	CASSQGGGRGEAFF	TGTGCCAGCAGCCAGGGGGGCGGGAGGGGTGAAGCTTTCTTT
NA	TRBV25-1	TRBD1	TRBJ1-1	CASSEEQGEEAFF	TGTGCCAGCAGTGAAGAACAGGGGGAGGAGGCTTTCTTT
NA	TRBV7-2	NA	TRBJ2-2	CASSASITGELFF	TGTGCCAGCAGCGCTAGCATAACCGGGGAGCTGTTTTTT
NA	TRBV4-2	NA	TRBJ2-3	CASSPSLPDTQYF	TGTGCCAGCAGCCCTAGCCTCCCAGATACGCAGTATTTT
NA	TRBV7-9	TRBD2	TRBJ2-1	CASSSERELYNEQFF	TGTGCCAGCAGCTCGGAGCGGGAACTTTACAATGAGCAGTTCTTC
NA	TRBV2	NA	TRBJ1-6	CASSVYTGYNSPLHF	TGTGCCAGCAGTGTGTATACAGGCTATAATTCACCCCTCCACTTT
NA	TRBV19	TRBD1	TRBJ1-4	CASRDSPSANEKLFF	TGTGCCAGCAGGGACAGCCCTTCAGCTAATGAAAAACTGTTTTTT
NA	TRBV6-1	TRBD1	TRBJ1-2	CASSEQGQGDYGYTF	TGTGCCAGCAGTGAACAGGGGCAGGGGGATTATGGCTACACCTTC
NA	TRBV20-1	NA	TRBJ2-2	CSASGRDNTGELFF	TGCAGTGCTAGTGGCAGGGATAACACCGGGGAGCTGTTTTTT
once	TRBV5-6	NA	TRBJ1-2	CASSLGPLGGSYGYTF	TGTGCCAGCAGCTTGGGCCCCCTGGGGGGGAGCTATGGCTACACCTTC
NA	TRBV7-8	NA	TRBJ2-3	CASSSGRRGTDTQYF	TGTGCCAGCAGCTCCGGGCGGAGGGGCACAGATACGCAGTATTTT